The 13 T cell receptor beta chains given below trace back to one sample, sequenced in a study of cytomegalovirus exposure and HLA in healthy donors. PCR involved 60 Vbeta and 13 Jbeta primers. TCRdb's table, derived via immunoSEQ multiplex PCR, lists solely in-frame clones and lacks some. The table has about 160,000 clones, around 80% seen once. The source material was PBMCs. These receptors were taken from a male donor in good health and CMV-seropositive.

The CDR3 DNA follows: TGTGCCAGCAGCCCCTATCCGAGCACCGGGGAGCTGTTTTTT. Protein product: CASSPYPSTGELFF. This chain uses TRBV14 with TRBJ2-2; D is unclear. Germline V gene sequence: CDR1 SGHDN, CDR2 FVKESK. Trimming pared 4 bases from V and 4 bases from J, leaving 10 bases between. The CDR3 is 14 amino acids.

The chain uses TRBV5-6 and TRBJ1-1; the D gene is possibly TRBD1 (6 bases). V lost 0 bases and J 4 bases, leaving 16 bases between the germline ends. Germline assignment: CDR1 SGHDT and CDR2 YYEEEE. This CDR3 is 16 amino acids long. The CDR3 here is CASSLGTATLITEAFF. The CDR3 DNA sequence: TGTGCCAGCAGCTTGGGGACAGCGACCTTGATCACTGAAGCTTTCTTT.

This clone was counted once. This chain joins TRBV7-9 and TRBJ2-1; TRBD2 agrees at 12 bases. Per germline, CDR1 SEHNR and CDR2 FQNEAQ (reference sequence). V shed 4 bases and J 6 bases; nucleotides not matched to a gene: 4. CDR3 length equals 15 residues. The CDR3 loop reads CASSSSGRGGNEQFF. The CDR3 bases are TGTGCCAGCAGCTCTAGCGGGAGGGGGGGCAATGAGCAGTTCTTC.

Written as DNA, the CDR3 is TGCAGCGTTGAACGAAGCTATAACAGGGAGACCCAGTACTTC. Residues: CSVERSYNRETQYF. The chain links TRBV29-1 to TRBJ2-5; D possibly corresponds to TRBD1 (5 bases). The CDR3 totals 14 residues. Trimming took off 2 bases at V and 5 bases at J, with 15 bases between the two ends. The germline V gene encodes CDR1 SQVTM and CDR2 ANQGSEA. Using reference TRBV29-1 and TRBJ2-5 for the parts outside the CDR3, the full variable domain is SAVISQKPSRDICQRGTSLTIQCQVDSQVTMMFWYRQQPGQSLTLIATANQGSEATYESGFVIDKFPISRPNLTFSTLTVSNMSPEDSSIYLCSVERSYNRETQYFGPGTRLLVL.

The rearrangement uses TRBV18 and TRBJ2-1; 8 bases are a match to TRBD2. Per the germline V gene, CDR1 is KGHSH and CDR2 is LQKENI. This CDR3 comprises 15 residues. V dropped 3 bases and J dropped 4; count of bases not matched to a gene: 5. In nucleotides, the CDR3 is TGTGCCAGCTCACCTAGGCTAGCGGGTTACAATGAGCAGTTCTTC. This sequence encodes CASSPRLAGYNEQFF.

This clone was picked up a small number of times. The chain couples TRBV30 to TRBJ2-1, with 9 bases matching TRBD2. The germline V gene has CDR1 GTSNPN and CDR2 SVGIG (reference sequence). The CDR3 covers 14 residues. The junction had 5 bases not matched to a gene; V was cut back by 0 bases and J by 8 bases. CDR3 loop: CAWSVGLAIDEQFF. In DNA form, the CDR3 reads TGTGCCTGGAGTGTGGGACTAGCTATCGATGAGCAGTTCTTC.

This chain connects TRBV10-3 to TRBJ1-5; 8 nucleotides align to TRBD1. CDR1 is ENHRY, CDR2 SYGVKD, per germline. J gave up 6 bases and V 11 bases, and 9 bases lay outside the gene matches. There are 13 residues in the CDR3. CDR3 nucleotide sequence: TGTGCCTCCGAGGGACAGGACGGTCAGCCCCAGCATTTT. Translating gives CASEGQDGQPQHF.

Concerning this clone: Sequence at one end of the junction differs from germline and may be a read error. The same CDR3 can be traced to other DNA sequences in this sample. This chain connects TRBV5-1 to TRBJ1-1; unclear D gene. Per germline, CDR1 SGHRS and CDR2 YFSETQ. The CDR3 extends over 13 amino acids. The chain's CDR3 is CASSSSRGTEAFF. CDR3 DNA sequence: TGTGCCAGCAGCTCCAGTCGAGGGACTGAAGCTTTCTTT.

The J gene is TRBJ2-7, the V gene TRBV27; D call uncertain. V lost 3 bases to trimming and J lost 0 bases, with 9 bases between them. The CDR3 covers 14 residues. Germline V CDR1 and CDR2: MNHEY, SMNVEV (reference sequence). The CDR3 reads CASSFRSLSYEQYF. CDR3 sequence (DNA): TGTGCCAGCAGTTTTAGGAGTCTCTCCTACGAGCAGTACTTC.

The gene calls are TRBV6-5 and TRBJ2-3; tentative D call: TRBD2 (6 bases). V lost 0 bases and J 6 bases, leaving 16 bases between the germline ends. Germline CDR1 is MNHEY and CDR2 is SVGAGI. The CDR3 sequence is 16 residues long. CDR3 in amino acids: CASSYSPGGLRDTQYF. As DNA, the CDR3 is TGTGCCAGCAGTTACTCCCCCGGGGGTCTACGGGATACGCAGTATTTT.

The chain recombines TRBV7-2 with TRBJ1-4, with 8 nucleotides matching TRBD1. Germline trimming cut 5 bases from V and 7 bases from J; bases unmatched to any gene: 9. This CDR3 has 15 residues. Per germline, CDR1 SGHTA and CDR2 FQGNSA. CDR3 amino acids: CASSVLGDRSEKLFF. CDR3 coding DNA: TGTGCCAGCAGCGTATTGGGGGACAGGAGTGAAAAACTGTTTTTT.

This clone was detected only once. The V call is TRBV5-4, the J call TRBJ2-5; the D is unclear. The end of the DNA is better explained by TRBJ2-7, so the J call may be wrong. The CDR3 contains 14 residues. Germline CDR1 is SGHNT and CDR2 is YYREEE (reference sequence). The CDR3 region has the DNA TGTGCCAGCAGCTTGGGGCTTGACTTCTACGAGCAGTACTTC. It specifies CASSLGLDFYEQYF.

A few counts support this clone. J is TRBJ2-7 and V is TRBV9; D may be TRBD2 (6 bases). The CDR3 consists of 12 residues. CDR1 and CDR2 (germline): SGDLS, YYNGEE. Trimming stripped 7 bases from V and 5 bases from J, with 13 bases between. DNA for the CDR3: TGTGCCAGCGGAGGGGTCCGGAACGAGCAGTACTTC. This codes for CASGGVRNEQYF.